This section outlines one T cell receptor beta chain sequence together with its context. What it binds is not known. These data come from a study of cytomegalovirus exposure and HLA in healthy donors. About the study: Unique TCRs numbering some 80 million, obtained from HLA-typed donors, made up an early data release. General study points: Roughly uniform depth of sequencing across donors was assumed in presence/absence analyses.

60 Vbeta and 13 Jbeta primers were used in PCR. The protocol was immunoSEQ multiplex PCR, while the TCRdb copy is restricted to in-frame clones and leaves out a portion. The data show some 190,000 clones, with about nine tenths seen just once and around 0.99% held by the top ten. The CDR3 has 13 residues. Per the germline V gene, CDR1 is LNHNV and CDR2 is YYDKDF (reference sequence). The V gene lost 3 bases and the J gene lost 6 bases, with 11 bases spanning the gap. Donors had nominal health at sampling but likely had unrecorded immune exposures. The source is a boy aged 2 to 10 in good health and CMV-seronegative. Sequenced material: PBMCs. This sequence joins TRBV15 and TRBJ1-2, with a possible D match to TRBD1 (5 bases). Here the CDR3 reads CATSRPRGDGYTF. CDR3 sequence (DNA): TGTGCCACCAGCAGGCCTCGGGGGGATGGCTACACCTTC.